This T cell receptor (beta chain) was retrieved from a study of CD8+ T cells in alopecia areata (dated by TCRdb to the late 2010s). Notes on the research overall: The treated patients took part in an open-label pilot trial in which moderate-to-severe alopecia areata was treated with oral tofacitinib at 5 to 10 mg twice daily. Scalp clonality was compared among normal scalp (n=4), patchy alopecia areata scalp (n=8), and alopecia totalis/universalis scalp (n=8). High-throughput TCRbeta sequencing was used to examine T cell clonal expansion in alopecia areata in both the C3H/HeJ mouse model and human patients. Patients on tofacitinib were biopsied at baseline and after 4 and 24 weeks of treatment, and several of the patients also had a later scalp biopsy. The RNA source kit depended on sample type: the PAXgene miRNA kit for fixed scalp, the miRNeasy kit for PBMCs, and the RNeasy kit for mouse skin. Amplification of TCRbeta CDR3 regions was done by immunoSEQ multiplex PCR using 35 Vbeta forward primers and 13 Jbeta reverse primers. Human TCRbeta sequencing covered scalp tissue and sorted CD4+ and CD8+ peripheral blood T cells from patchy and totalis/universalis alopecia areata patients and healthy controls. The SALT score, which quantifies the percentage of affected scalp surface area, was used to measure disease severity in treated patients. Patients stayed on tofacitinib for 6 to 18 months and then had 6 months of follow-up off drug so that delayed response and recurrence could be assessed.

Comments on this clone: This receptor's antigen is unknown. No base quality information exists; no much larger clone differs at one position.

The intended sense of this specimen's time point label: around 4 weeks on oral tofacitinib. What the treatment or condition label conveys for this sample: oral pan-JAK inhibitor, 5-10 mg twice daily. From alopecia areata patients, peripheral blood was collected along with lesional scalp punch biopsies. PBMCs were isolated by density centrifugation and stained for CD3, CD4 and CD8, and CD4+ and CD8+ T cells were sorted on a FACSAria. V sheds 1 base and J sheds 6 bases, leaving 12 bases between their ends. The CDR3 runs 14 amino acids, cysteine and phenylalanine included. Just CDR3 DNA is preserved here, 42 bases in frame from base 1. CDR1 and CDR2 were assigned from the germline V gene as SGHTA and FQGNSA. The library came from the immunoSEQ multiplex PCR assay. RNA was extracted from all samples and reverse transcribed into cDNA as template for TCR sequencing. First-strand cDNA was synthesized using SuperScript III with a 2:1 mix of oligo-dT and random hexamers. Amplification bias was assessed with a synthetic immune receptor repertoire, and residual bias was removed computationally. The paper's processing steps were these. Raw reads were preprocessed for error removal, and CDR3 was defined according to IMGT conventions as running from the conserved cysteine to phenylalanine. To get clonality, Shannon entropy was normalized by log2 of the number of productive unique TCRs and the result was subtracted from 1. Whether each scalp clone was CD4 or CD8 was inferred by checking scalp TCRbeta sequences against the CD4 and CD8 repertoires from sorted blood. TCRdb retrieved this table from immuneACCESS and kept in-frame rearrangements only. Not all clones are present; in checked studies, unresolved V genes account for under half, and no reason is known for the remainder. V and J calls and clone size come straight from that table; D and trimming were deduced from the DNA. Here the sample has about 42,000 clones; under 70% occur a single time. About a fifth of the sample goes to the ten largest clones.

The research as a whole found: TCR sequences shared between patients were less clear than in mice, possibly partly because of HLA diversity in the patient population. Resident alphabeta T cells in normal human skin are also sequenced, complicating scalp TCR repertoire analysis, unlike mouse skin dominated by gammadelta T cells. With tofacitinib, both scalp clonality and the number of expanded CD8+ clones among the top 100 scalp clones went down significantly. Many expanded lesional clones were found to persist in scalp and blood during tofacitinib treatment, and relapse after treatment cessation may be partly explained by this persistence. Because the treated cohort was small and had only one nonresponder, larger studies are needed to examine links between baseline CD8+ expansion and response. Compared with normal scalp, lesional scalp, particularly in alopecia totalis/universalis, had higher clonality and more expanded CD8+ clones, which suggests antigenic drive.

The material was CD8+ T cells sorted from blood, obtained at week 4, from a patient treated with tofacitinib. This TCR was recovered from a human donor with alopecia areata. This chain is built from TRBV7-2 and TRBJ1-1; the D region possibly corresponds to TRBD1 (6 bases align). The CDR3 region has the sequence CASSLVAGGPEAFF. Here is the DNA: TGTGCCAGCAGCTTAGTTGCCGGGGGCCCTGAAGCTTTCTTT.